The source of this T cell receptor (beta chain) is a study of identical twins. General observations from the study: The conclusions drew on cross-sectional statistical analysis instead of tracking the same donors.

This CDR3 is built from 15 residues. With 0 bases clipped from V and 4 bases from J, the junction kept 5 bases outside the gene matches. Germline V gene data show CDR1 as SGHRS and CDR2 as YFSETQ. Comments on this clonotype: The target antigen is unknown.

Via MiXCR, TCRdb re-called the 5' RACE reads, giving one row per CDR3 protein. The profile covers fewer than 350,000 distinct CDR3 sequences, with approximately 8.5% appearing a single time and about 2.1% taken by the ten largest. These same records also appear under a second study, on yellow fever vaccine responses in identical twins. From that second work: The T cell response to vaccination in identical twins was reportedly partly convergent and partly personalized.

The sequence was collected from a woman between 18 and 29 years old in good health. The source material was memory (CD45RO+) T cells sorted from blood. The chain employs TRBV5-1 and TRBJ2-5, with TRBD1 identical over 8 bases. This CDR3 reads CASSLVGRGPETQYF. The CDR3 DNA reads TGCGCCAGCAGCTTGGTAGGCAGGGGGCCAGAGACCCAGTACTTC.